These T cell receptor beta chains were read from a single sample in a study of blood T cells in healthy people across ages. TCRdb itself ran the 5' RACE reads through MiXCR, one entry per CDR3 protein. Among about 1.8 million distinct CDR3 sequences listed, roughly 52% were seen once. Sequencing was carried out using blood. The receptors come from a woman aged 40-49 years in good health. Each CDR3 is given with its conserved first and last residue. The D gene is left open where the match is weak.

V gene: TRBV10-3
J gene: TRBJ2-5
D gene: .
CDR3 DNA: TGTGCCATCAGGGGAGGGACAGCCCTGGAGACCCAGTACTTC
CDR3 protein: CAIRGGTALETQYF

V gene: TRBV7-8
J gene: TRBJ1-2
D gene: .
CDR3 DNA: TGTGCCAGCAGCTTCAACTTACCAAGCCCGGAACCGACCAACCGGGGATATGGCTACACCTTC
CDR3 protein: CASSFNLPSPEPTNRGYGYTF

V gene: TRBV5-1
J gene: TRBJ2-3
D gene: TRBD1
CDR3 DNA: TGCGCCAGCAGCGTGGGGACAGGCACCACAGATACGCAGTATTTT
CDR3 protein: CASSVGTGTTDTQYF

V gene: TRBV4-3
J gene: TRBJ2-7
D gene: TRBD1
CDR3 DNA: TGCGCCAGCAGCCAAGATTATGGGACAGGTATTTTGAGGCCCTACGAGCAGTACTTC
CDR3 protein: CASSQDYGTGILRPYEQYF

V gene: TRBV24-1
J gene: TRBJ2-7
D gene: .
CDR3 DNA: TGTGCCACCAGTGATTTCAGGGGAGTCAATGAGCAGTACTTC
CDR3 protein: CATSDFRGVNEQYF

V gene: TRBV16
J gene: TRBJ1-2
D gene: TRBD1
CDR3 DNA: TGTGCCAGCAGCCATCCGGACAGGGATAATGGCTACACCTTC
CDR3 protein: CASSHPDRDNGYTF

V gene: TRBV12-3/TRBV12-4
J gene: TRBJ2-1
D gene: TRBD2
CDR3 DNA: TGTGCCAGCAGTTTAGCGCCAGTAGCGGGGGACAATGAGCAGTTCTTC
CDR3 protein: CASSLAPVAGDNEQFF

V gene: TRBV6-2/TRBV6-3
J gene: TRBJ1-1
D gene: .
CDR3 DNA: TGTGCCAGCAGTTACGATGGGACGGGAAGGGCTGAAGCTTTCTTT
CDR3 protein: CASSYDGTGRAEAFF

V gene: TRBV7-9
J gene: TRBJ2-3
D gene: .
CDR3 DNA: TGTGCCAGCAGTTCCAATAATCCTAGCACAGATACGCAGTATTTT
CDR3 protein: CASSSNNPSTDTQYF

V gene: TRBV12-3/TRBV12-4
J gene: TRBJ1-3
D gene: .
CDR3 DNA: TGTGCCAGCAGTCAGGGCGTTGGAAACACCATATATTTT
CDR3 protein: CASSQGVGNTIYF

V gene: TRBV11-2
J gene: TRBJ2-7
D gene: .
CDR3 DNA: TGTGCCAGCAGCTTACCACTGGACGTAAGGGTTGAGTCCTACGAGCAGTACTTC
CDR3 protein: CASSLPLDVRVESYEQYF